This T cell receptor (beta chain) was obtained from a study of identical twins. Findings of the study overall: Abundant beta clonotypes from cord blood bore fewer insertions; memory repertoires lacked this pattern.

TCRdb reanalysed the 5' RACE reads using MiXCR and keeps one entry per CDR3 protein. The table shows some 500,000 distinct CDR3 sequences, with roughly a fifth occurring only once. A remark on this clonotype: Its antigen is undetermined.

V lost 7 bases and J 0 bases, leaving 9 bases between the germline ends. The length of the CDR3 is 13 residues. The sample was also linked to a second study, of T cells expressing NK-cell markers. That paper states: The eight sequenced donors comprised seven who were HCMV-seropositive and one who was seronegative. Once again these clonotypes came out on top in the CD3+CD56-NKG2C+ fraction of several donors.

The TCR sequence derives from a woman between 18 and 29 years old in good health. The V gene is TRBV12-3 or TRBV12-4, the J gene TRBJ1-1, with D perhaps TRBD1 (5 bases). Sequenced sample: CD4+ T cells sorted from blood. The DNA for the CDR3 is TGTGCCAGCATTGACAGACTGAACACTGAAGCTTTCTTT. As protein: CASIDRLNTEAFF.